This TCR beta chain was found in a study of T cells in Graves' hyperthyroidism and ophthalmopathy. Diagnosis rested on symptoms, serum thyroxine and TRAb, thyroid ultrasound, and orbital computed tomography. The germline gives CDR1 SQVTM, CDR2 ANQGSEA. V was trimmed by 6 bases and J by 5 bases, leaving 13 bases between them. The CDR3 is 13 residues long. Amplification of TCR beta CDR3 regions was performed using RNA transcripts as template. The HTBI primer set served for first-round RT-PCR of the TCR CDR3. Each CDR3 protein is one row after TCRdb ran MiXCR on the multiplex PCR reads. The repertoire includes around 700,000 distinct CDR3 sequences, under 45% of them detected once, and approximately 31% sits in the top ten.

The chain uses TRBV29-1 and TRBJ1-4; D is unresolved. The origin of this receptor is a woman aged 40 to 50 with Graves' hyperthyroidism. The sample taken for sequencing was blood. CDR3: CSVPRDGNEKLFF. CDR3 nucleotides: TGCAGCGTCCCTAGAGACGGGAATGAAAAACTGTTTTTT.